This entry lists 12 T cell receptor delta chains sequenced from one sample in a study of gamma delta lymphoproliferative disorders and STAT genes. TCRdb reran clone calling via CATT on the multiplex PCR reads. The data contain over a thousand delta-chain clones, 1.5% to 2% of them singletons. PBMCs from patients and controls supplied the genomic DNA for sequencing. The specimen was blood. All receptors come from a human donor in good health.

Points on this clone: TCRdb shows a much larger clone's protein in place of this DNA's translation, and the two differ at residue 8, likely through a read error; the protein shown is translated from the DNA. The genes are TRDV3 and TRDJ1; 12 bases line up with TRDD3. The germline gives CDR1 TVYSNPD, CDR2 GDNSRS (reference sequence). J lost 5 bases, V lost 0 bases, and 22 bases had no gene match. This CDR3 is built from 20 residues. In DNA, the CDR3 is TGTGCCTTTAGCGGGGCGTTACGGGGAGTACTGGGGGATACTTTTGATAAACTCATCTTT. As protein: CAFSGALRGVLGDTFDKLIF.

About this clone itself: With only one base between it and a far larger clone, this is likely a read error. Other DNA sequences of this sample code for an identical CDR3. This chain's CDR3 is CACDSPHTGGQSSWDTRQMFF. CDR3 bases: TGTGCCTGTGACTCCCCCCATACTGGAGGACAGAGCTCCTGGGACACCCGACAGATGTTTTTC. This rearrangement joins TRDV2 to TRDJ3; TRDD3 is a possible D gene (5 bases). CDR1 and CDR2 from the germline V gene are GEAIGNYY and EKD. Trimming shortened V by 3 bases and J by 0 bases, and 23 bases separated the two germline ends. CDR3 length: 21 amino acids.

As for this clone: TCRdb attributes to this sequence the protein of a much larger clone, which differs from the DNA translation at residue 11; a read error is likely, and the protein displayed is translated from the DNA. The chain couples TRDV1 to TRDJ1; 8 positions match TRDD2. The V and J ends lost 1 base and 1 base, in that order; junction bases with no gene match: 20. Per germline, CDR1 TSWWSYY and CDR2 QGS. The CDR3 loop spans 21 amino acids. The CDR3 region has the DNA TGTGCTCTTGGGGAACCCGGCCTTCCTAGTATTGGGGGGCACGGCACCGATAAACTCATCTTT. Its translation is CALGEPGLPSIGGHGTDKLIF.

On this clone: TCRdb has a much larger clone's protein, which differs at residue 13 from the translation of this DNA, likely because of a read error; what is shown is the protein translated from the DNA. The chain recombines TRDV2 with TRDJ1; TRDD3 matches at 12 bases. Germline CDR1 reads GEAIGNYY; CDR2 reads EKD. The CDR3 consists of 17 residues. The CDR3 here is CACDNLLLGDTTGKLIF. DNA of the CDR3: TGTGCCTGTGACAACTTATTACTGGGGGATACAACCGGTAAACTCATCTTT.

Only a few counts were recorded for this clone. The chain couples TRDV2 to TRDJ1, with 12 bases identical to TRDD3. Trimming took 0 bases from V and 5 from J; bases not matched to a gene: 12. Germline V gene data show CDR1 as GEAIGNYY and CDR2 as EKD. The length of the CDR3 is 18 residues. The CDR3 coding sequence is TGTGCCTGTGACACCCTGGGGGATACGTTAAGAGGGTCGGATAAACTCATCTTT. It encodes CACDTLGDTLRGSDKLIF.

A few counts support this clone. A read error likely explains this, since a far larger clone differs by one base. The sample carries other DNA sequences with the same CDR3. The CDR3 reads CACDPAGRTGGETDKLIF. In nucleotides, the CDR3 is TGTGCCTGCGACCCCGCAGGTCGTACTGGGGGAGAGACCGATAAACTCATCTTT. The chain couples TRDV2 to TRDJ1, with 9 bases lining up with TRDD3. The germline gives CDR1 GEAIGNYY, CDR2 EKD. The junction had 19 bases not matched to a gene; V was cut back by 7 bases and J by 2 bases. CDR3 length: 18 residues.

Regarding this clone: TCRdb's listed protein matches a much larger clone and diverges from this DNA's translation at residue 7, likely through a read error; the protein shown comes from the DNA. The J gene is TRDJ1, the V gene TRDV3; D unresolved. Germline assignment: CDR1 TVYSNPD and CDR2 GDNSRS (reference sequence). V lost 0 bases to trimming and J lost 5 bases, with 19 bases between them. The CDR3 runs 15 residues. CDR3 in amino acids: CAFSMPAESLDKLIF. Here the CDR3 DNA reads TGTGCCTTTAGTATGCCGGCAGAGTCTCTAGATAAACTCATCTTT.

On this clone: Translating this DNA gives a protein that differs at residue 5 from the TCRdb one, which belongs to a much larger clone; a read error is likely, and the protein shown is this translation. The V gene is TRDV2, the J gene TRDJ1; 9 nucleotides align to TRDD3. The CDR3 loop spans 17 amino acids. Germline V CDR1 and CDR2: GEAIGNYY, EKD. V lost 3 bases, J lost 0 bases, and 10 bases stayed unmatched. CDR3 amino acids: CACDFLTGGPYTDKLIF. The CDR3 DNA reads TGTGCCTGTGACTTCCTTACTGGGGGACCCTACACCGATAAACTCATCTTT.

About this clone itself: The protein TCRdb lists belongs to a much larger clone and differs from this DNA's translation at residue 17, which points to a read error; the protein shown is made from the DNA. The rearrangement links TRDV1 to TRDJ1, with 11 nucleotides matching TRDD3. The germline CDR1 and CDR2 sequences are TSWWSYY and QGS. This CDR3 spans 18 amino acids. CDR3 coding DNA: TGTGCTCTTGGGGAATTCGCACGGGGACTTGGGGGATACGGTAAACTCACCTTT. As protein: CALGEFARGLGGYGKLTF.

As concerns this clone: The protein TCRdb gives is from a much larger clone and does not agree with this DNA's translation at residues 9 and 16, likely a read error; the protein shown here comes from the DNA. The chain carries TRDV2 and TRDJ1; D gene uncertain. Germline lookup yields CDR1 GEAIGNYY and CDR2 EKD. The CDR3 is 17 amino acids. The chain's CDR3 is CACDSMRTEGHTDKLTF. The CDR3, as DNA: TGTGCCTGTGACTCCATGCGTACTGAGGGACACACCGATAAACTCACCTTT.

This clone has a handful of counts. Given a far larger clone just one base away, this is likely a sequencing read error. Other nucleotide sequences in the sample specify the same CDR3. The chain recombines TRDV1 with TRDJ1, with D tentatively TRDD3 (5 bases). Germline V gives CDR1 TSWWSYY, CDR2 QGS. The CDR3 consists of 12 residues. In DNA form, the CDR3 reads TGTGCCCTTGGGGCACGGGTCGATAAACTCATCTTT. It codes for CALGARVDKLIF.

This clone was seen more than once but under ten times. The J gene is TRDJ1, while no V gene call was made; the table's D call TRDD3 went unverified against the DNA. The CDR3 contains 16 residues. DNA of the CDR3: TGTGCTTCATTGTGCCTTCCCCACCAGCCGGGGGATGAACTCATCTTT. It codes for CASLCLPHQPGDELIF.